The rows below give T cell receptor beta chains drawn from one sample of a study of blood T cell repertoires in COVID-19. The assay was immunoSEQ multiplex PCR, and TCRdb's table has in-frame clones only and misses some. Altogether fewer than 200,000 clones are present, around 83% being singletons, with the ten largest covering roughly 3.1%. The sequenced material came from PBMCs or T cells enriched from blood (not recorded which). These TCRs come from a woman aged 25-40 years who had been exposed to COVID-19. Each CDR3 is given with its conserved first and last residue. D genes are given only for firm matches. The listing skips clone size in some rows; elsewhere it reads once, few, many or a size class.

v_gene,d_gene,j_gene,abundance,CDR3nt,CDR3aa
TRBV5-6,-,TRBJ1-2,-,TGTGCCAGCAGCTTGGATGCGGCTTATGGCTACACCTTC,CASSLDAAYGYTF
TRBV18,TRBD1,TRBJ2-7,-,TGTGCCAGCTCACCCCGGGGACAGGGCGGGGAGCAGTACTTC,CASSPRGQGGEQYF
TRBV27,-,TRBJ1-4,-,TGTGCCAGCAGTTCTGGGCTGGAAAAACTGTTTTTT,CASSSGLEKLFF
TRBV10-3,TRBD1,TRBJ1-2,few,TGTGCCATCAGTGAAGTTGGACAGGGCTATGGCTACACCTTC,CAISEVGQGYGYTF
TRBV19,TRBD1,TRBJ1-6,-,TGTGCCAGTAGCCCGGGACAGCCAGCACCCCTCCACTTT,CASSPGQPAPLHF
TRBV5-1,TRBD2,TRBJ2-1,-,TGCGCCAGCAGCTCTACAACTAGCGGGGATAGGAATGAGCAGTTCTTC,CASSSTTSGDRNEQFF
TRBV6-5,-,TRBJ1-5,-,TGTGCCAGCAGTTACGCGGAACCCCAGCATTTT,CASSYAEPQHF
TRBV10-2,-,TRBJ1-3,-,TGCGCCAGCAGTGAGCGAGGGCTGGGTGGAAACACCATATATTTT,CASSERGLGGNTIYF
TRBV19,-,TRBJ1-2,-,TGTGCCAGTAACACCGGGACACTAACCTATGGCTACACCTTC,CASNTGTLTYGYTF
TRBV7-9,TRBD1,TRBJ2-7,-,TGTGCCAGCAGCCCTATGGACAGGCAATACGAGCAGTACTTC,CASSPMDRQYEQYF
TRBV3-1/TRBV3-2,-,TRBJ1-2,-,TGTGCCAGCAGCCAAGGTGCTGTGGGAGGGAGGGACTATGGCTACACCTTC,CASSQGAVGGRDYGYTF
TRBV11-3,TRBD1,TRBJ1-3,-,TGTGCCAGCAGCTCCGGGACAGGATCTGGAAACACCATATATTTT,CASSSGTGSGNTIYF
TRBV10-2,TRBD2,TRBJ2-7,-,TGCGCCAGCAGTGGGACTAGCGGATGGACGGACGAGCAGTACTTC,CASSGTSGWTDEQYF
TRBV19,TRBD1,TRBJ1-5,-,TGTGCCAGTAGTACGCGACAGGGCCAGCCCCAGCATTTT,CASSTRQGQPQHF
TRBV9,-,TRBJ2-3,few,TGTGCCAGCAGCGTTAGGGGTTCCACAGATACGCAGTATTTT,CASSVRGSTDTQYF
TRBV5-6,TRBD1,TRBJ1-2,-,TGTGCCAGCAGCCGCAACAGGGGCTATGGCTACACCTTC,CASSRNRGYGYTF
TRBV4-2,-,TRBJ1-5,-,TGTGCCAGCAGCCAAGATTGGAGGGGTCGAGGGGATAGCAATCAGCCCCAGCATTTT,CASSQDWRGRGDSNQPQHF
TRBV7-9,TRBD1,TRBJ2-7,-,TGTGCCAGCAGGACAGGGGGCGCGTCCAACGAGCAGTACTTC,CASRTGGASNEQYF
TRBV9,-,TRBJ1-2,few,TGTGCCAGCAGCGCACAGGGCGGGGGACCCCATGGCTACACCTTC,CASSAQGGGPHGYTF
TRBV9,TRBD1,TRBJ1-5,-,TGTGCCAGCAGCGTCGGGACAGGGGCTCATCAGCCCCAGCATTTT,CASSVGTGAHQPQHF
TRBV11-2,-,TRBJ2-1,-,TGTGCCAGCAGCTTCCGCGATACCTACAATGAGCAGTTCTTC,CASSFRDTYNEQFF
TRBV9,-,TRBJ1-5,-,TGTGCCAGCAGCGGAGGGCCTAATCAGCCCCAGCATTTT,CASSGGPNQPQHF
TRBV6-5,TRBD1,TRBJ1-1,-,TGTGCCAGCAGTTATCCGGGACAGGGGGTGACTAAAGCTTTCTTT,CASSYPGQGVTKAFF
TRBV11-2,-,TRBJ1-2,-,TGTGCCAGCAGCCCAACAGGGTGGGGCAGCGGTGGCTACACCTTC,CASSPTGWGSGGYTF
TRBV5-4,TRBD1,TRBJ2-1,-,TGTGCCAGCAGACAAGACAGGGCAACCTACAATGAGCAGTTCTTC,CASRQDRATYNEQFF
TRBV7-9,TRBD1,TRBJ1-2,-,TGTGCCAGCGGCCTGGACGCGACAGGGGCCGGAGGCTACACCTTC,CASGLDATGAGGYTF
TRBV4-3,-,TRBJ2-4,-,TGCGCCAGCAGCCAAGATATCAGGGCGGCCAAAAACATTCAGTACTTC,CASSQDIRAAKNIQYF
TRBV2,TRBD2,TRBJ2-7,-,TGTGCCCAAGGGAGGGCAGGGTCAGATGAGCAGTACTTC,CAQGRAGSDEQYF
TRBV20-1,-,TRBJ2-1,-,TGCAGTGCTAGTACCCCTGGGCAGGCGACCTACAATGAGCAGTTCTTC,CSASTPGQATYNEQFF
TRBV7-6,-,TRBJ1-5,-,TGTGCCAGCAGCCCTAGAATGAGCAATCAGCCCCAGCATTTT,CASSPRMSNQPQHF
TRBV19,TRBD1,TRBJ2-7,-,TGTGCCAGTAGTACGGGACAGTCGTCGGGGTACGAGCAGTACTTC,CASSTGQSSGYEQYF
TRBV2,-,TRBJ1-1,-,TGTGCCAGCAGTGAAGATCCAGTCCTGAACACTGAAGCTTTCTTT,CASSEDPVLNTEAFF
TRBV2,TRBD1,TRBJ1-6,-,TGTGCCAGCAGTACAGGACAGGGTAAATCACCCCTCCACTTT,CASSTGQGKSPLHF
TRBV5-4,-,TRBJ1-3,-,TGTGCCAGCAGCATACCAGGAGGCAGGACCGGAAACACCATATATTTT,CASSIPGGRTGNTIYF
TRBV9,TRBD1,TRBJ1-2,-,TGTGCCAGCAGCGTAGGGGACAGCCCCTATGGCTACACCTTC,CASSVGDSPYGYTF
TRBV6-5,TRBD1,TRBJ1-1,-,TGTGCCAGCAGCCCAGTTGGGGACAGCAATGAAGCTTTCTTT,CASSPVGDSNEAFF
TRBV7-2,TRBD2,TRBJ2-2,-,TGTGCCAGCAGCTTGTTTACTAGCGGGGGGCCGAACACCGGGGAGCTGTTTTTT,CASSLFTSGGPNTGELFF
TRBV7-9,TRBD1,TRBJ2-3,-,TGTGCCAGCAGTGAGCAGGGGGCGTTCACAGATACGCAGTATTTT,CASSEQGAFTDTQYF
TRBV10-1,TRBD2,TRBJ2-3,-,TGCGCCAGCAGCTGGACTAGTGTTATGGATACGCAGTATTTT,CASSWTSVMDTQYF
TRBV4-1,TRBD1,TRBJ1-6,-,TGCGCCAGCAGCCAAGGGACAGGGTATAATTCACCCCTCCACTTT,CASSQGTGYNSPLHF
TRBV30,-,TRBJ1-1,-,TGTGCCTGGAATCGGGTACGGAACACTGAAGCTTTCTTT,CAWNRVRNTEAFF
TRBV19,TRBD1,TRBJ1-1,once,TGTGCCAGTGTGAGACAGGGGACCATGAACACTGAAGCTTTCTTT,CASVRQGTMNTEAFF
TRBV7-2,-,TRBJ1-1,-,TGTGCCAGCAGCTTAGGGCAATTCACGAACACTGAAGCTTTCTTT,CASSLGQFTNTEAFF
TRBV3-1/TRBV3-2,TRBD2,TRBJ2-7,-,TGTGCCAGCAGCCCCGACATCATCAAAGTAGCGGGGCTGATGTACGAGCAGTACTTC,CASSPDIIKVAGLMYEQYF
TRBV2,-,TRBJ2-1,-,TGTGCCGGTAGGGGGTCGACCTCCTACAATGAGCAGTTCTTC,CAGRGSTSYNEQFF
TRBV5-1,-,TRBJ2-1,-,TGCGCCAGCAGCTTGGGCCGGATTAACAGGGACGACTACAATGAGCAGTTCTTC,CASSLGRINRDDYNEQFF
TRBV2,-,TRBJ2-3,-,TGTGCCAGCAGCCTCACAGATACGCAGTATTTT,CASSLTDTQYF
TRBV7-2,TRBD2,TRBJ2-1,few,TGTGCCAGCAGCTCTCGCCGGGACTATAACAATGAGCAGTTCTTC,CASSSRRDYNNEQFF
TRBV7-2,TRBD1,TRBJ1-6,-,TGTGCCAGCAGCTCCAGACAGGGTGTTAGTTCACCCCTCCACTTT,CASSSRQGVSSPLHF
TRBV25-1,TRBD1,TRBJ1-1,few,TGTGCCAGCAGTGCCCGACAGGGGGGATACACTGAAGCTTTCTTT,CASSARQGGYTEAFF
TRBV6-2/TRBV6-3,TRBD2,TRBJ2-3,-,TGTGCCAGCAGTTACTCTATTGCTAGCGGGGCAACAGATACGCAGTATTTT,CASSYSIASGATDTQYF
TRBV4-3,-,TRBJ2-7,-,TGCGCCAGCAGCCAAGATACCGAAAGTCCGAATACAGTATCGGGGGCCTACGAGCAGTACTTC,CASSQDTESPNTVSGAYEQYF
TRBV3-1/TRBV3-2,-,TRBJ2-5,-,TGTGCCAGCAGCCGCCACTGGGGGCGGTCTCTAAACCAAGAGACCCAGTACTTC,CASSRHWGRSLNQETQYF
TRBV19,TRBD2,TRBJ2-1,-,TGTGCCAGTAGTATCGGGGGGGCCTACAATGAGCAGTTCTTC,CASSIGGAYNEQFF
TRBV6-5,-,TRBJ1-2,-,TGTGCCAGCAGTTACCCCAGGGGACAAGGCTACACCTTC,CASSYPRGQGYTF
TRBV6-5,-,TRBJ1-5,-,TGTGCCAGCACCCGCCGGGGTGCCCAGCAGCCCCAGCATTTT,CASTRRGAQQPQHF
TRBV6-5,TRBD1,TRBJ1-1,-,TGTGCCAGCAGCCTGGGGACAGGGGGTAACACTGAAGCTTTCTTT,CASSLGTGGNTEAFF
TRBV19,-,TRBJ1-2,-,TGTGCCAGTAGTGAAGACAACAGGTGGGGTTATGGCTACACCTTC,CASSEDNRWGYGYTF
TRBV5-1,-,TRBJ1-5,-,TGCGCCAGCAGCTTGGACGGAGGTCTGAATCAGCCCCAGCATTTT,CASSLDGGLNQPQHF
TRBV5-1,-,TRBJ1-4,-,TGCGCCAGCAGCCGGGAGGACCCAACTAATGAAAAACTGTTTTTT,CASSREDPTNEKLFF